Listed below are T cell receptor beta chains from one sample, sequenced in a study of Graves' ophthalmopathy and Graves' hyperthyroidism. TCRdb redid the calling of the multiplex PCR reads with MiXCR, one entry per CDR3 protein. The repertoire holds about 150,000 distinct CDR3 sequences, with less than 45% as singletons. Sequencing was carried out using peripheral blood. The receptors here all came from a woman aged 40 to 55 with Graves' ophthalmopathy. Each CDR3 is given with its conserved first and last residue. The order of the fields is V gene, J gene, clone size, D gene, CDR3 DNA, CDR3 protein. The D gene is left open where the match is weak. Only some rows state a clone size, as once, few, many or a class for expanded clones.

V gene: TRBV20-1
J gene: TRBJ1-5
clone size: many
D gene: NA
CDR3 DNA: TGCAGTGTCCGGGCCCAGGGTCAGCCCCAGCATTTT
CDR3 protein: CSVRAQGQPQHF

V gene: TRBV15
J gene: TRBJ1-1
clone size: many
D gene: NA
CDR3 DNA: TGTGCCACCAGCAGAGATCGGACGGAAAACACTGAAGCTTTCTTT
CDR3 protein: CATSRDRTENTEAFF

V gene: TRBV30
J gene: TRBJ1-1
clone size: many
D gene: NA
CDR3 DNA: TGTGCCTGGAGTCCCGGGACGGGGAACACTGAAGCTTTCTTT
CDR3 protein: CAWSPGTGNTEAFF

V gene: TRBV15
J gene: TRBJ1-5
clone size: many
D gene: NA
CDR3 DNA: TGTGCCACCAGCAGAGATCGGGGCGGCCCCTATCAGCCCCAGCATTTT
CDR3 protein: CATSRDRGGPYQPQHF

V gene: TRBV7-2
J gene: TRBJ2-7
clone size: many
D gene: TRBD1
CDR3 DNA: TGTGCCAGCAGCTCAGGACAGGGGGCAAGCGAGCAGTACTTC
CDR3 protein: CASSSGQGASEQYF

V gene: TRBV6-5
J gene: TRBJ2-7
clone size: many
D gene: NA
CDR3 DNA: TGTGCCAGCAGTTACTCGACTACGGGGGTTGCCGAGCAGTACTTC
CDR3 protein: CASSYSTTGVAEQYF

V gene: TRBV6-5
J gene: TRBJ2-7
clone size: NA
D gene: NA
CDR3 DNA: TGTGCCAGCAGTTATAGCCAGCGCCACTCCTACGAGCAGTACTTC
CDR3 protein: CASSYSQRHSYEQYF

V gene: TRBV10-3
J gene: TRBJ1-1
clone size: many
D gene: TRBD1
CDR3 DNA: TGTGCCACCCGACAGGGGAGGAACACTGAAGCTTTCTTT
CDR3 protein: CATRQGRNTEAFF

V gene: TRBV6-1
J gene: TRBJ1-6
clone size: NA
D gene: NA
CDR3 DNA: TGTGCCAGCGGTCTCGGACGGTTCTATAATTCACCCCTCCACTTT
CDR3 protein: CASGLGRFYNSPLHF

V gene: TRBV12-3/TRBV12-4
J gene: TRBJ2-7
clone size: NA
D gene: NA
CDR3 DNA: TGTGCCAGCAGTTTAGGGGCCGCCACTATACTTGACGAGCAGTACTTC
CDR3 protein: CASSLGAATILDEQYF

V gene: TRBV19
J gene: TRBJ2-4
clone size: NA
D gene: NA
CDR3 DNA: TGTGCCAGTAGAGCCCCGAGGGACATTCAGTACTTC
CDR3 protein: CASRAPRDIQYF

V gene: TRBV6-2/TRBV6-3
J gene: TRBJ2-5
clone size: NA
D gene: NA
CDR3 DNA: TGTGCCAGCAGCCCCCAGGGTTGGGAGACCCAGTACTTC
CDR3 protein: CASSPQGWETQYF

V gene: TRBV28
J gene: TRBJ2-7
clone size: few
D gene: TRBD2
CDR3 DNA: TGTGCCAGCAGACTACTAGCGGGAGCACCCGAGCAGTACTTC
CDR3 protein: CASRLLAGAPEQYF

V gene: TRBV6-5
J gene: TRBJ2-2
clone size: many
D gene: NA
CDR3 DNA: TGTGCCAGCAGTTACTCAACAGGATCGAACACCGGGGAGCTGTTTTTT
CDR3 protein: CASSYSTGSNTGELFF

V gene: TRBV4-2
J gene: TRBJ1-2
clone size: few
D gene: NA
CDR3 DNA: TGTGCCAGCAGCCAAGACACGACCGGGTCGATATATGGCTACACCTTC
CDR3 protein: CASSQDTTGSIYGYTF

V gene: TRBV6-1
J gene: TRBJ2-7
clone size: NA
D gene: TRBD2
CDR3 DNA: TGTGCCAGCAGCCCAACTAGCGGGAGGTCATACTACGAGCAGTACTTC
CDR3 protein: CASSPTSGRSYYEQYF

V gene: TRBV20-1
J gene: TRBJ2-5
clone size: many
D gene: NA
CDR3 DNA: TGCAGTGCTAGAGAGGGTCAGGGCAACCAAGAGACCCAGTACTTC
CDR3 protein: CSAREGQGNQETQYF

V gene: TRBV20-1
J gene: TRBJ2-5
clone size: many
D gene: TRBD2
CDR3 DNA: TGCAGTGCTAGAGATCGCGGGAGGGAGACCCAGTACTTC
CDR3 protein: CSARDRGRETQYF

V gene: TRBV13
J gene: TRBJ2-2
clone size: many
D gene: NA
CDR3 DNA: TGTGCCAGCAGCCCCGTCAAGGGCGCCGACACCGGGGAGCTGTTTTTT
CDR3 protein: CASSPVKGADTGELFF

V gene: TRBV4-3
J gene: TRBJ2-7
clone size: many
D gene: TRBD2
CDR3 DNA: TGCGCCAGCAGCCAAGCCCGCCCCGCGGGACTAGCGGTATACGAGCAGTACTTC
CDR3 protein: CASSQARPAGLAVYEQYF

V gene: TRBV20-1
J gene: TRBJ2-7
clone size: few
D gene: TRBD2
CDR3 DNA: TGCAGTGCTAGAAAGATAACCAGCGGGAGTGAGAACGAGCAGTACTTC
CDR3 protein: CSARKITSGSENEQYF

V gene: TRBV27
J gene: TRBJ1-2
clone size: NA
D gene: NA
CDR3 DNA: TGTGCCACCATGGACGGCTCTAACTATGGCTACACCTTC
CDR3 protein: CATMDGSNYGYTF

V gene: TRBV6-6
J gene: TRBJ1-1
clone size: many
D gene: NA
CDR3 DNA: TGTGCCAGCTACGGGAGAACCAACACTGAAGCTTTCTTT
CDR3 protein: CASYGRTNTEAFF

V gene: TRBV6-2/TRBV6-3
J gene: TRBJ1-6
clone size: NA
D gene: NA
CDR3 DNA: TGTGCCAGCAGTTACTCCGGCAGGGCCCCAGGGAATTCACCCCTCCACTTT
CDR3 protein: CASSYSGRAPGNSPLHF

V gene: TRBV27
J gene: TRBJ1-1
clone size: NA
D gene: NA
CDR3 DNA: TGTGCCAGCACCCCTCAGGGAGGTCTCACTGAAGCTTTCTTT
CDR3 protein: CASTPQGGLTEAFF

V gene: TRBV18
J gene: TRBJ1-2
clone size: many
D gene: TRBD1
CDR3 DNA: TGTGCCAGCTCACCAGGCGGGGGACAGGGCTTCGGCTACACCTTC
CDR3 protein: CASSPGGGQGFGYTF

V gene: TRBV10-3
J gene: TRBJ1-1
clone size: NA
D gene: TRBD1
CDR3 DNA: TGTGCCATCAGGGGGACAGGGAAGGCTTTAGCTTTCTTT
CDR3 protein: CAIRGTGKALAFF

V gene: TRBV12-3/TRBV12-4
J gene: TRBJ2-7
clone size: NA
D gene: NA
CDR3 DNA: TGTGCCAGCAGCCCTCAGGGGTCGGTCTACGAGCAGTACTTC
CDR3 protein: CASSPQGSVYEQYF

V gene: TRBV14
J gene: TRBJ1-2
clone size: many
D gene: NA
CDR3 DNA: TGTGCCAGCAGCCAAGGCGGAGCTGGCTACACCTTC
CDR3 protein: CASSQGGAGYTF